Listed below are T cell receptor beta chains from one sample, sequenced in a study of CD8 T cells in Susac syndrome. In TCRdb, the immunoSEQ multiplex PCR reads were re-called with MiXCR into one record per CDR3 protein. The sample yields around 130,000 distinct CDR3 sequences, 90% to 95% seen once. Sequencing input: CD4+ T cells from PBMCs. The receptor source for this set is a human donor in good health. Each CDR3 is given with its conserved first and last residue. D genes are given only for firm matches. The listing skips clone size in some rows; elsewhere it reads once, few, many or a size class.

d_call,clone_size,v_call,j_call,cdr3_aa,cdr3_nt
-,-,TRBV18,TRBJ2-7,CASSPIRDYEQYF,TGTGCCAGCTCACCAATCCGGGACTACGAGCAGTACTTC
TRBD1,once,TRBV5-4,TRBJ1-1,CASKVGQMNTEAFF,TGTGCCAGCAAAGTGGGACAGATGAACACTGAAGCTTTCTTT
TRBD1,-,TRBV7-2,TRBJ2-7,CASRSGTGYEQYF,TGTGCCAGCAGGTCGGGGACAGGGTACGAGCAGTACTTC
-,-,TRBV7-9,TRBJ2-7,CASSYFDSYEQYF,TGTGCCAGCAGCTACTTTGACTCCTACGAGCAGTACTTC
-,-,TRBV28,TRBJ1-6,CASGPLDNSPLHF,TGTGCCAGCGGGCCGCTGGATAATTCACCCCTCCACTTT
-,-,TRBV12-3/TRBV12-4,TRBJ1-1,CASSSLMNTEAFF,TGTGCCAGCAGTTCCTTAATGAACACTGAAGCTTTCTTT
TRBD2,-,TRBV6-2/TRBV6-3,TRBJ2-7,CASSWTSGAYEQYF,TGTGCCAGCAGTTGGACTAGCGGGGCCTACGAGCAGTACTTC
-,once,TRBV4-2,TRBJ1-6,CASSQDSGNSPLHF,TGTGCCAGCAGCCAAGATTCGGGCAATTCACCCCTCCACTTT
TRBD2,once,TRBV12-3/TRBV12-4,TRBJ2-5,CASSLLAGETQYF,TGTGCCAGCAGTTTACTAGCGGGAGAGACCCAGTACTTC
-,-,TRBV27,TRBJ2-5,CASRVAGAETQYF,TGTGCCAGCAGGGTGGCAGGGGCAGAGACCCAGTACTTC
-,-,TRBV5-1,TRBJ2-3,CASSFSESTDTQYF,TGCGCCAGCAGCTTTAGCGAAAGCACAGATACGCAGTATTTT
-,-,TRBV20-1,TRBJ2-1,CSASFSGRGYLEQFF,TGCAGTGCTAGCTTTTCCGGGCGGGGATATTTGGAGCAGTTCTTC
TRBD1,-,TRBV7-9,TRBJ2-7,CASSRYGTGNEQYF,TGTGCCAGCAGCCGATATGGGACAGGGAACGAGCAGTACTTC
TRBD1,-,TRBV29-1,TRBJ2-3,CSVRTGTSTDTQYF,TGCAGCGTACGGACAGGGACTAGCACAGATACGCAGTATTTT
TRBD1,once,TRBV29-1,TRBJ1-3,CSAGTENTIYF,TGCAGCGCCGGGACAGAAAACACCATATATTTT
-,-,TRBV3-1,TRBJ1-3,CASSPGAGNTIYF,TGTGCCAGCAGCCCCGGGGCTGGAAACACCATATATTTT
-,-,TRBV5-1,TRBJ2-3,CASTQTGTSTDTQYF,TGCGCCAGCACCCAGACAGGAACTAGCACAGATACGCAGTATTTT
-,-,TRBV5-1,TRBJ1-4,CASKPQGQVNEKLFF,TGCGCCAGCAAACCGCAGGGGCAAGTTAATGAAAAACTGTTTTTT
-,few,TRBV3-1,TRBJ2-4,CASSQTSLNIQYF,TGTGCCAGCAGCCAGACCTCCCTAAACATTCAGTACTTC
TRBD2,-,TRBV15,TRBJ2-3,CATSRDFASGASTQYF,TGTGCCACCAGCAGAGATTTTGCTAGCGGGGCCAGCACGCAGTATTTT
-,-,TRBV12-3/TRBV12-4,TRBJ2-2,CASRRPGELFF,TGTGCCAGCAGAAGACCCGGGGAGCTGTTTTTT
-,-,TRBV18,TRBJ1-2,CASSPTSSEIYGYTF,TGTGCCAGCTCACCTACCTCCTCAGAAATCTATGGCTACACCTTC
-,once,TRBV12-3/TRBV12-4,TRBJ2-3,CASNPGLQTDTQYF,TGTGCCAGCAATCCGGGGCTCCAGACAGATACGCAGTATTTT
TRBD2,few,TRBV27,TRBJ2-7,CASSLSWGRARQEQYF,TGTGCCAGCAGTTTATCGTGGGGGAGGGCACGGCAGGAGCAGTACTTC
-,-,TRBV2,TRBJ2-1,CASKEEWTYNEQFF,TGTGCCAGCAAGGAGGAGTGGACCTACAATGAGCAGTTCTTC
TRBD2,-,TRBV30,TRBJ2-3,CAWSVGLAGALADTQYF,TGTGCCTGGAGTGTAGGCCTAGCGGGAGCGCTTGCAGATACGCAGTATTTT
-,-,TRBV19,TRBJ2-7,CASSDDRRRGEQYF,TGTGCCAGTAGTGATGACAGGCGCCGAGGAGAGCAGTACTTC
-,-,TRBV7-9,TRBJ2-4,CASSPSVEEAKNIQYF,TGTGCCAGCAGCCCTAGCGTGGAGGAAGCCAAAAACATTCAGTACTTC
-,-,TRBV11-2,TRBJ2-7,CASSLGAQIGYEQYF,TGTGCCAGCAGCTTAGGGGCACAAATCGGTTACGAGCAGTACTTC
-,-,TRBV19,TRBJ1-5,CASTRRGLGQPQHF,TGTGCCAGTACCCGAAGGGGGTTAGGTCAGCCCCAGCATTTT
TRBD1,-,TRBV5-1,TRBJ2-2,CASSLDFWDRGPLDTGELFF,TGCGCCAGCAGCTTGGATTTTTGGGACAGGGGGCCTTTGGACACCGGGGAGCTGTTTTTT
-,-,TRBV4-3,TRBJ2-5,CASSEGSFGGETQYF,TGCGCCAGCAGCGAAGGGTCGTTCGGAGGAGAGACCCAGTACTTC
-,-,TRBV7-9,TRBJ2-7,CASSPGAGVDWFAYEQYF,TGTGCCAGCAGCCCCGGGGCAGGTGTCGACTGGTTCGCCTACGAGCAGTACTTC
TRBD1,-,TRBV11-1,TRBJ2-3,CASSMGQGSTDTQYF,TGTGCCAGCAGCATGGGACAGGGGAGCACAGATACGCAGTATTTT
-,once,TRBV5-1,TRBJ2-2,CASSLAGSTGELFF,TGCGCCAGCAGCTTGGCGGGGAGCACCGGGGAGCTGTTTTTT
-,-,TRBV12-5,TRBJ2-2,CASGSLGTGELFF,TGTGCTAGTGGTTCCTTGGGGACCGGGGAGCTGTTTTTT
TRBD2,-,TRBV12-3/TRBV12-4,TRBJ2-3,CASSLVRTSGRSIDTQYF,TGTGCCAGCAGTTTAGTGCGCACTAGCGGGAGATCAATAGATACGCAGTATTTT
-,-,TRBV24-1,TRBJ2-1,CATSDWTVGEQFF,TGTGCCACCAGTGATTGGACAGTCGGTGAGCAGTTCTTC
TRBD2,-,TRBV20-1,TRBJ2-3,CSATITSGGGDTQYF,TGCAGTGCTACTATAACTAGCGGAGGGGGAGATACGCAGTATTTT
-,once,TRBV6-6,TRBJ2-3,CASRTVADTQYF,TGTGCCAGCAGGACAGTGGCAGATACGCAGTATTTT
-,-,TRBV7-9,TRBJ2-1,CASSLKQNEQFF,TGTGCCAGCAGCTTAAAGCAGAATGAGCAGTTCTTC
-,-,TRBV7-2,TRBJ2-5,CASWGPGVGKETQYF,TGTGCCAGCTGGGGCCCGGGAGTCGGAAAAGAGACCCAGTACTTC
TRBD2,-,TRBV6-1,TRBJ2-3,CASSPSRGRGADTQYF,TGTGCCAGCAGTCCGTCTCGAGGGAGGGGCGCAGATACGCAGTATTTT
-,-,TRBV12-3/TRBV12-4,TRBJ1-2,CASSFGGRQGYTF,TGTGCCAGCAGTTTCGGGGGAAGGCAGGGCTACACCTTC
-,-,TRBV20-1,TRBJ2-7,CSARERLRQYF,TGCAGTGCTAGAGAAAGACTACGGCAGTACTTC
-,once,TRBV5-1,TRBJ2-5,CASSLGDRETQYF,TGCGCCAGCAGCTTAGGGGACCGGGAGACCCAGTACTTC
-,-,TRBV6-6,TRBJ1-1,CASTPLPGGGEAFF,TGTGCCAGCACCCCACTTCCGGGAGGGGGGGAAGCTTTCTTT
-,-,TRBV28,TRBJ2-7,CASSPPLYEQYF,TGTGCCAGCAGCCCTCCCCTCTACGAGCAGTACTTC
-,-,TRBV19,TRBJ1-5,CASRGRTLSQPQHF,TGTGCCAGTAGGGGACGGACCCTAAGTCAGCCCCAGCATTTT
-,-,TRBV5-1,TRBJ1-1,CASSLDGSMNTEAFF,TGCGCCAGCAGCCTAGACGGGTCCATGAACACTGAAGCTTTCTTT
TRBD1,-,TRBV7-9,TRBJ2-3,CASSQGQPSTDTQYF,TGTGCCAGCAGCCAGGGACAGCCTAGCACAGATACGCAGTATTTT
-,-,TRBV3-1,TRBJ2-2,CASSARQLGELFF,TGTGCCAGCAGCGCTCGACAGCTCGGGGAGCTGTTTTTT
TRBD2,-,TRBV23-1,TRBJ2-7,CASNQSSGRGEQYF,TGCGCCAGCAATCAATCCAGCGGGAGGGGGGAGCAGTACTTC
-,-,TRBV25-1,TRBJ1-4,CASSFDRPNEKLFF,TGTGCCAGCAGTTTCGACAGACCGAATGAAAAACTGTTTTTT
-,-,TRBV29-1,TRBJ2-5,CSVVGTGETQYF,TGCAGCGTTGTTGGGACGGGAGAGACCCAGTACTTC
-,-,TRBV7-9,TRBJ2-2,CASSLALRKDTGELFF,TGTGCCAGCAGCTTAGCATTAAGGAAGGACACCGGGGAGCTGTTTTTT
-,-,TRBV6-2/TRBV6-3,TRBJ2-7,CASRSWLVGEQYF,TGTGCCAGCAGGTCTTGGCTAGTTGGGGAGCAGTACTTC
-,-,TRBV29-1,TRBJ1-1,CSVARGTEAFF,TGCAGCGTTGCCAGGGGCACTGAAGCTTTCTTT
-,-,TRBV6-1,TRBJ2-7,CASSESGVAPYEQYF,TGTGCCAGCAGTGAATCGGGAGTTGCCCCCTACGAGCAGTACTTC
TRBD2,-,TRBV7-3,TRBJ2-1,CASSLPSGLAGSEQFF,TGTGCCAGCAGCCTACCATCGGGACTAGCGGGTAGTGAGCAGTTCTTC